This T cell receptor (beta chain) was obtained from a study of regulatory T cells in long-lasting Graves disease. Whole-study findings and limits: It was in persistent disease that TRBV28, TRBJ1-2 and TRBJ2-5 were favored.

Noted time point: newly diagnosed GD, antithyroid drugs for less than 3 months. After RNA was extracted from PBMCs, the TCR library was made from it. Of note for this clonotype: Its antigen is not identified.

Construction of the TCR beta libraries employed iRepertoire HTBI primers in conjunction with Arm-PCR of CDR3 regions. One entry per CDR3 protein, called by TCRdb with MiXCR from the multiplex PCR reads. In the table there are 350,000 to 400,000 distinct CDR3 sequences, roughly 15% of which are singletons. The CDR3 has 14 residues. With V trimmed by 6 bases and J by 5 bases, 7 bases remained unmatched. The sequence derives from a female donor with Graves disease. This chain links TRBV12-3 or TRBV12-4 with TRBJ2-5; 9 bases fit TRBD2. Sequenced material: peripheral blood mononuclear cells (PBMCs), taken at new diagnosis, from a patient treated with antithyroid drugs. CDR3 nucleotides: TGTGCCAGCAGGGGCGGGGGGGGGCGCGAGACCCAGTACTTC. This translates into CASRGGGGRETQYF.